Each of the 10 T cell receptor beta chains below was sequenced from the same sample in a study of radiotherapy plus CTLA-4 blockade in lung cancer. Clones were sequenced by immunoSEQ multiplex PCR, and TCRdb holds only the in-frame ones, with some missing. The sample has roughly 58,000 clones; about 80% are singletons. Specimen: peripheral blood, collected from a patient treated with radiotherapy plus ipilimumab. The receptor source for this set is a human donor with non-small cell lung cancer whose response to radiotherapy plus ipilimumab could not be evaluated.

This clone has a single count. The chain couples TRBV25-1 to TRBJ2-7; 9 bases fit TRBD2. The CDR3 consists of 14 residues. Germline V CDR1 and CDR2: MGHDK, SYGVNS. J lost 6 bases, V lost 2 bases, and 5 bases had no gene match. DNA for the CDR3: TGTGCCAGCAGTGAAGTGGTTAGCGGGAGCGAGCAGTACTTC. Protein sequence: CASSEVVSGSEQYF.

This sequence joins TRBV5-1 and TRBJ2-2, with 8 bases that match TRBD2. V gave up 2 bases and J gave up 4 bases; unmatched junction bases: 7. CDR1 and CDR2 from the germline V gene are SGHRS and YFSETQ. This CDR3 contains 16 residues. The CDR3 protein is CASSFPGGPGTGELFF. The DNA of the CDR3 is TGCGCCAGCAGCTTCCCGGGAGGGCCGGGCACCGGGGAGCTGTTTTTT.

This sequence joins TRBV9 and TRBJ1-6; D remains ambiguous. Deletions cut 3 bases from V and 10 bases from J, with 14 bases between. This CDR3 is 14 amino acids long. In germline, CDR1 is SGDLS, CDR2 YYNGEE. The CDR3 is CASSGAGGYSPLHF. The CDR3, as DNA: TGTGCCAGCAGCGGGGCAGGAGGGTACTCACCCCTCCACTTT.

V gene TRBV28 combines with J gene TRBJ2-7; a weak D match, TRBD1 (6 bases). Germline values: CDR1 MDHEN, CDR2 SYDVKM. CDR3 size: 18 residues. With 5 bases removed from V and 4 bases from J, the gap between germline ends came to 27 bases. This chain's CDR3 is CASSTPLHSDRQAYEQYF. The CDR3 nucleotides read TGTGCCAGCAGTACACCCCTCCACTCTGACAGGCAAGCTTACGAGCAGTACTTC.

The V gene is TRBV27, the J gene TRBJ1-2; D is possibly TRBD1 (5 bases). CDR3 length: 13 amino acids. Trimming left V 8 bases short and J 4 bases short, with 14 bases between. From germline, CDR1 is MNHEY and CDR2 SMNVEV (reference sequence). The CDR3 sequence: CASAQQASYGYTF. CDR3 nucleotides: TGTGCCAGCGCACAACAGGCCTCCTATGGCTACACCTTC.

CDR3 sequence (DNA): TGCGCCAGCAGCCAAGAATCCGGGCCAGGGGGACACAATGAGCAGTTCTTC. Its translation: CASSQESGPGGHNEQFF. The gene calls are TRBV4-3 and TRBJ2-1; 7 positions match TRBD1. The CDR3 has 17 amino acids. Losses at the gene ends were 0 bases for V and 5 bases for J; bases not matched to a gene: 10. Germline assignment: CDR1 LGHNA and CDR2 YSLEER.

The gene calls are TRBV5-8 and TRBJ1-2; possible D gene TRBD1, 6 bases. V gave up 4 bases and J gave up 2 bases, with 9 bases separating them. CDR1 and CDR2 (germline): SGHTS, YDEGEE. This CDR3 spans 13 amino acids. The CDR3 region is CASSPGQNYGYTF. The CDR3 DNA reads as TGTGCCAGCAGCCCCGGACAGAACTATGGCTACACCTTC.

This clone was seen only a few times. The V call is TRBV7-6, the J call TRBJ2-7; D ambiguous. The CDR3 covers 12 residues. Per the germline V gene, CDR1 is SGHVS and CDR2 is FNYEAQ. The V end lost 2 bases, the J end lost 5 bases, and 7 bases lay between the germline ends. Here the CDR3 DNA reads TGTGCCAGCAGCTTAAGCCCCCACGAGCAGTACTTC. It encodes CASSLSPHEQYF. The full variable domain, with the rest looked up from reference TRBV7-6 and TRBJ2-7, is GAGVSQSPRYKVTKRGQDVALRCDPISGHVSLYWYRQALGQGPEFLTYFNYEAQQDKSGLPNDRFSAERPEGSISTLTIQRTEQRDSAMYRCASSLSPHEQYFGPGTRLTVT.

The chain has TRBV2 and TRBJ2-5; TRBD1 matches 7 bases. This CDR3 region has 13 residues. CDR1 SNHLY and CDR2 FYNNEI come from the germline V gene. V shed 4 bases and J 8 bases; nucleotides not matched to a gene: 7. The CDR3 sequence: CASSVRRGGTQYF. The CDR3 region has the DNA TGTGCCAGCAGTGTCCGGAGAGGGGGCACCCAGTACTTC. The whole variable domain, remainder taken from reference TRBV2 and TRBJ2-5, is EPEVTQTPSHQVTQMGQEVILRCVPISNHLYFYWYRQILGQKVEFLVSFYNNEISEKSEIFDDQFSVERPDGSNFTLKIRSTKLEDSAMYFCASSVRRGGTQYFGPGTRLLVL.

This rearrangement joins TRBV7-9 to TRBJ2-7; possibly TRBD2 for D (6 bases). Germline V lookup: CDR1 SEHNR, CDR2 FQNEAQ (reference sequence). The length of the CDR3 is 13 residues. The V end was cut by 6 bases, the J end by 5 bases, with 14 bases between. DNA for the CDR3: TGTGCCAGCAGGCTAAACGGGGGAGACGAGCAGTACTTC. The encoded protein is CASRLNGGDEQYF.